These 2 T cell receptor beta chains were all obtained from the same sample, sequenced in a study of early T cells in non-severe SARS-CoV-2 infection. TCRdb fed the 5' RACE reads into MiXCR, producing one record per CDR3 protein. Here the sample spans tens of thousands of distinct CDR3 sequences, about 11% being singletons. The input for sequencing was whole blood, taken at baseline. The receptors originated from an adult who was a healthcare worker with PCR-confirmed SARS-CoV-2 infection or an uninfected control (not recorded which).

This clonotype was detected only a few times. The genes are TRBV7-9 and TRBJ1-6; 8 bases are shared with TRBD1. CDR1 SEHNR and CDR2 FQNEAQ come from the germline V gene (reference sequence). The CDR3 contains 17 residues. The J segment lost 7 bases and the V segment lost 1 base, leaving 9 bases of the junction unmatched. CDR3 nucleotide sequence: TGTGCCAGCAGCTTAGGCCCTCCAGGGGGCGCGAATTCACCCCTCCACTTT. It encodes CASSLGPPGGANSPLHF.

This clonotype has only a few counts. This chain connects TRBV11-2 to TRBJ1-4; D perhaps matches TRBD1 (5 bases). Trimming removed 6 bases at V and 7 bases at J, with 15 bases between. The germline V gene has CDR1 SGHAT and CDR2 FQNNGV. The CDR3 extends over 14 amino acids. CDR3 amino acids: CASSLGGLGEKLFF. The CDR3 bases are TGTGCCAGCAGTCTTGGGGGTCTGGGTGAAAAACTGTTTTTT.